These 32 T cell receptor beta chains were sequenced from one sample in a study of control samples from healthy donors and cancer patients. Measured with immunoSEQ multiplex PCR; TCRdb has only the in-frame clones, and not every one. The data show about 86,000 clones, more than 80% seen once. The sequenced material came from blood. The source is a woman aged 25 to 39 in good health.

This clone was detected once. The rearrangement joins TRBV27 to TRBJ2-1, with a possible D match to TRBD2 (6 bases). CDR3 length equals 18 residues. Germline CDR1 is MNHEY and CDR2 is SMNVEV (reference sequence). Deletions cut 6 bases from V and 0 bases from J, with 21 bases between. The CDR3 DNA reads TGTGCCAGCAGGGGGGGTGATGGCGGCCCGAGCTCCTACAATGAGCAGTTCTTC. Its protein is CASRGGDGGPSSYNEQFF.

V gene TRBV24-1 combines with J gene TRBJ1-5; 7 bases map to TRBD1. The CDR3 is made up of 12 amino acids. The junction had 1 base not matched to a gene; V was cut back by 7 bases and J by 5 bases. CDR1 is KGHDR, CDR2 SFDVKD, per germline. This chain's CDR3 is CATSRGDQPQHF. In nucleotides, the CDR3 is TGTGCCACCAGCAGGGGGGATCAGCCCCAGCATTTT.

The chain employs TRBV20-1 and TRBJ2-5; D is unclear. This CDR3 has 10 residues. The germline CDR1 and CDR2 sequences are DFQATT and SNEGSKA (reference sequence). V was clipped by 6 bases and J by 5 bases, with 7 bases between them. As DNA, the CDR3 is TGCAGTGCCGTCCTTGAGACCCAGTACTTC. Its protein product is CSAVLETQYF.

This rearrangement joins TRBV10-3 to TRBJ1-4, with D tentatively TRBD1 (5 bases). The CDR3 covers 13 residues. Germline V CDR1 and CDR2: ENHRY, SYGVKD. V lost 4 bases to trimming and J lost 6 bases, with 9 bases between them. The CDR3 is CAISGQGDEKLFF. The CDR3 coding sequence is TGTGCCATCAGTGGGCAGGGAGATGAAAAACTGTTTTTT.

The J gene is TRBJ2-7, the V gene TRBV29-1; D possibly corresponds to TRBD2 (5 bases). V dropped 7 bases and J dropped 1 base, with 8 bases sitting between them. From germline, CDR1 is SQVTM and CDR2 ANQGSEA. The CDR3 length is 11 residues. The CDR3 here is CSARGSYEQYF. The CDR3 bases are TGCAGCGCCAGAGGGTCCTACGAGCAGTACTTC.

The chain carries TRBV11-3 and TRBJ1-1; TRBD1 might be the D (5 bases). The V gene lost 3 bases and the J gene lost 5 bases, with 10 bases spanning the gap. Looked up from germline, CDR1 is SGHNT and CDR2 is YENEEA. This CDR3 has 13 amino acids. CDR3 DNA sequence: TGTGCCAGCAGCTTGGGCGACAGAACTGAAGCTTTCTTT. Translated, it gives CASSLGDRTEAFF.

The chain has TRBV7-9 and TRBJ2-5; D may correspond to TRBD1 or TRBD2 (5 bases each). Trimming removed 2 bases from V and 5 bases from J, with 9 bases in between. The CDR3 consists of 13 residues. CDR1 SEHNR and CDR2 FQNEAQ come from the germline V gene (reference sequence). CDR3 amino acids: CASSLIEGETQYF. CDR3 coding DNA: TGTGCCAGCAGCTTAATTGAGGGGGAGACCCAGTACTTC. Supplemented by reference TRBV7-9 and TRBJ2-5, the full variable domain reads DTGVSQNPRHKITKRGQNVTFRCDPISEHNRLYWYRQTLGQGPEFLTYFQNEAQLEKSRLLSDRFSAERPKGSFSTLEIQRTEQGDSAMYLCASSLIEGETQYFGPGTRLLVL.

This clone was recorded once. The gene calls are TRBV19 and TRBJ1-5; unclear D gene. The germline gives CDR1 LNHDA, CDR2 SQIVND (reference sequence). There are 15 residues in the CDR3. V lost 4 bases, J lost 3 bases, and 13 bases lay in between. DNA for the CDR3: TGTGCCAGTAGTACCTCGAAGGTCGCCAATCAGCCCCAGCATTTT. It specifies CASSTSKVANQPQHF.

The rearrangement links TRBV5-6 to TRBJ2-3; no reliable D call. CDR1 and CDR2 from the germline V gene are SGHDT and YYEEEE. V lost 0 bases and J lost 1, with 3 bases in between. CDR3 length: 13 amino acids. CDR3 sequence reads: CASSLAGTDTQYF. In DNA, the CDR3 is TGTGCCAGCAGCTTGGCCGGCACAGATACGCAGTATTTT.

The genes are TRBV11-3 and TRBJ1-1; maybe TRBD1 (5 bases). The CDR3 length is 14 residues. From germline, CDR1 is SGHNT and CDR2 YENEEA. V was pared by 4 bases and J by 1 base, with 10 bases between. The DNA of the CDR3 is TGTGCCAGCAGCTCCCCTCAGGGGAACACTGAAGCTTTCTTT. This translates into CASSSPQGNTEAFF.

J is TRBJ1-2 and V is TRBV2; D remains unclear. Between the trimmed V and J ends, which lost 6 bases and 6 bases, there was a span of 11 bases. The germline gives CDR1 SNHLY, CDR2 FYNNEI. There are 12 residues in the CDR3. For the CDR3, the DNA is TGTGCCAGCAGGCGAGGCTCCGATGGCTACACCTTC. It specifies CASRRGSDGYTF.

V gene TRBV10-3 combines with J gene TRBJ2-1, with 7 bases aligning to TRBD2. From germline, CDR1 is ENHRY and CDR2 SYGVKD. CDR3 length equals 14 residues. J lost 10 bases, V lost 7 bases, and 13 bases had no gene match. The CDR3 loop is CAINPAGGEGEQFF. The CDR3 nucleotides are TGTGCCATCAATCCAGCGGGCGGGGAGGGGGAGCAGTTCTTC.

This rearrangement joins TRBV6-5 to TRBJ1-1, with 7 bases lining up with TRBD1. Trimming removed 0 bases from V and 11 bases from J; junction bases left unmatched: 9. Germline CDR1 MNHEY, CDR2 SVGAGI. The CDR3 contains 14 residues. CDR3 sequence reads: CASSYSTGAREAFF. CDR3 coding DNA: TGTGCCAGCAGTTACTCTACAGGGGCTCGGGAGGCTTTCTTT.

The chain carries TRBV6-6 and TRBJ2-3; tentatively, D is TRBD2 (5 bases). Germline values: CDR1 MNHNY, CDR2 SVGAGI (reference sequence). This CDR3 spans 13 amino acids. Between the trimmed V and J ends, which lost 5 bases and 4 bases, there was a span of 10 bases. The CDR3 sequence: CASSHPGADTQYF. The CDR3 region has the DNA TGTGCCAGCAGTCACCCCGGGGCAGATACGCAGTATTTT.

The genes are TRBV6-5 and TRBJ1-6, with a possible D match to TRBD1 (6 bases). V lost 0 bases and J 9 bases, leaving 12 bases between the germline ends. Germline V CDR1 and CDR2: MNHEY, SVGAGI. The CDR3 totals 15 residues. For the CDR3, the DNA is TGTGCCAGCAGTTACTCGGCGGGGGCGCCTTCACCCCTCCACTTT. Protein: CASSYSAGAPSPLHF.

This sequence joins TRBV7-2 and TRBJ2-2; possible D gene TRBD1, 5 bases. CDR1 and CDR2 (germline): SGHTA, FQGNSA. Trimming cost V 3 bases and J 2 bases, with 7 bases left between them. CDR3 length: 14 amino acids. The CDR3 protein is CASSFGANTGELFF. The CDR3 coding sequence is TGTGCCAGCAGCTTTGGGGCAAACACCGGGGAGCTGTTTTTT. Full variable domain (outside the CDR3, taken from reference TRBV7-2 and TRBJ2-2): GAGVSQSPSNKVTEKGKDVELRCDPISGHTALYWYRQSLGQGLEFLIYFQGNSAPDKSGLPSDRFSAERTGGSVSTLTIQRTQQEDSAVYLCASSFGANTGELFFGEGSRLTVL.

J is TRBJ1-5 and V is TRBV23-1; 10 bases fit TRBD1. TRBV23-1 is an open reading frame, and its role is uncertain. CDR3 size: 14 residues. With V trimmed by 3 bases and J by 4 bases, 0 bases remained unmatched. The CDR3 here is CASSQGQGNQPQHF. CDR3 DNA sequence: TGCGCCAGCAGTCAGGGACAGGGGAATCAGCCCCAGCATTTT.

The genes are TRBV28 and TRBJ2-7; 8 positions agree with TRBD1. The CDR3 consists of 15 residues. The V gene end was trimmed by 10 bases and the J gene end by 2 bases; junction bases not matched to a gene: 13. CDR1 and CDR2 (germline): MDHEN, SYDVKM. The CDR3 nucleotides read TGTGCCATCTCTGGGGCCGGGACAGGAACCTACGAGCAGTACTTC. Translation: CAISGAGTGTYEQYF.

The CDR3 DNA reads TGTGCCACGCTTGGACAGGGGAAGTCCGGGGAGCTGTTTTTT. Translation: CATLGQGKSGELFF. This sequence joins TRBV2 and TRBJ2-2; 9 positions match TRBD1. Per germline, CDR1 SNHLY and CDR2 FYNNEI. After removal of 10 bases from V and 6 bases from J, the junction contained 9 bases not matched to a gene. The CDR3 is 14 residues long.

V and J are TRBV12-3 or TRBV12-4 and TRBJ1-4; 10 bases align to TRBD1. The CDR3 extends over 13 amino acids. After removal of 9 bases from V and 4 bases from J, the junction contained 2 bases not matched to a gene. CDR3 loop: CARTGGGNEKLFF. For the CDR3, the DNA is TGTGCCAGGACAGGGGGCGGTAATGAAAAACTGTTTTTT.

V and J are TRBV27 and TRBJ2-2; the match to TRBD2 covers 12 bases. In germline, CDR1 is MNHEY, CDR2 SMNVEV (reference sequence). V shed 9 bases and J 5 bases; nucleotides not matched to a gene: 7. The CDR3 sequence is 15 residues long. The CDR3 loop reads CASSSGGAGTGELFF. CDR3 coding DNA: TGTGCCAGTTCTAGCGGGGGGGCCGGGACCGGGGAGCTGTTTTTT.

The chain combines TRBV7-9 with TRBJ2-7; D remains ambiguous. The V end was cut by 5 bases, the J end by 10 bases, with 15 bases between. This CDR3 has 12 residues. CDR1 and CDR2 from the germline V gene are SEHNR and FQNEAQ (reference sequence). CDR3: CASSPTSAEQYF. The CDR3 region has the DNA TGTGCCAGCAGCCCAACTTCGGCGGAACAGTACTTC.

CDR3 DNA sequence: TGTGCCAGCAGTCCTCTGGGACAGAGCAATCAGCCCCAGCATTTT. Encoded protein: CASSPLGQSNQPQHF. This chain connects TRBV28 to TRBJ1-5, with 7 positions matching TRBD1. Per germline, CDR1 MDHEN and CDR2 SYDVKM. The CDR3 covers 15 residues. V shed 5 bases and J 1 base; nucleotides not matched to a gene: 5.

The rearrangement joins TRBV5-3 to TRBJ1-4; D remains ambiguous. TRBV5-3 is flagged as an ORF with uncertain function. The germline V and J ends were trimmed by 4 bases and 4 bases, with 14 bases remaining between them. The CDR3 runs 15 residues. The CDR3 region is CARSPCPRLNEKLFF. For the CDR3, the DNA is TGTGCCAGAAGCCCTTGTCCGCGACTTAATGAAAAACTGTTTTTT.

The rearrangement links TRBV11-3 to TRBJ2-7, with D perhaps TRBD1 or TRBD2 (5 bases each). The CDR3 covers 14 residues. The germline V and J ends were trimmed by 1 base and 3 bases, with 10 bases remaining between them. CDR1 SGHNT and CDR2 YENEEA come from the germline V gene. The CDR3 sequence is CASSLVSGSYEQYF. The DNA for the CDR3 is TGTGCCAGCAGCTTAGTATCAGGGAGCTACGAGCAGTACTTC.

The V and J genes are TRBV6-5 and TRBJ2-2; no definite D call. Trimming removed 10 bases at V and 1 base at J, with 13 bases between. CDR3 size: 14 residues. Germline V CDR1 and CDR2: MNHEY, SVGAGI. In DNA form, the CDR3 reads TGTGCCACCTCTCCTGACGGGAACACCGGGGAGCTGTTTTTT. Translating gives CATSPDGNTGELFF.

The CDR3: CASSWDRGGDQETQYF. The CDR3 nucleotides read TGTGCCAGCAGCTGGGACAGGGGTGGGGACCAAGAGACCCAGTACTTC. The chain carries TRBV7-8 and TRBJ2-5; 10 nucleotides line up with TRBD1. The J segment lost 0 bases and the V segment lost 4 bases, leaving 5 bases of the junction unmatched. Germline CDR1 reads SGHVS; CDR2 reads FQNEAQ. This CDR3 is built from 16 residues.

The V gene is TRBV19, the J gene TRBJ1-1; no clear D gene. The CDR3 has 13 residues. Trimming pared 5 bases from V and 6 bases from J, leaving 13 bases between. Looked up from germline, CDR1 is LNHDA and CDR2 is SQIVND (reference sequence). CDR3 bases: TGTGCCAGTAGTCCCGCGGGATTTTCTGAAGCTTTCTTT. Translated: CASSPAGFSEAFF.

The chain employs TRBV19 and TRBJ1-1, with TRBD1 matching 8 bases. After removal of 7 bases from V and 3 bases from J, the junction contained 4 bases not matched to a gene. CDR1 and CDR2 from the germline V gene are LNHDA and SQIVND (reference sequence). The CDR3 consists of 13 residues. The CDR3 spells CASMVDRDTEAFF. CDR3 coding DNA: TGTGCCAGTATGGTGGACAGGGACACTGAAGCTTTCTTT.

This rearrangement joins TRBV12-3 or TRBV12-4 to TRBJ1-3, with D hard to call. The CDR3 extends over 13 amino acids. V was pared by 2 bases and J by 2 bases, with 4 bases between. Written as DNA, the CDR3 is TGTGCCAGCAGTTTACCGCCTGGAAACACCATATATTTT. Translation gives CASSLPPGNTIYF.

The chain employs TRBV24-1 and TRBJ2-1; 9 nucleotides agree with TRBD2. Germline loops: CDR1 KGHDR, CDR2 SFDVKD. The CDR3 loop spans 18 amino acids. Unmatched junction bases numbered 8, after V lost 2 bases and J lost 1 base. CDR3 protein: CATSDSLQTSGSYNEQFF. The CDR3 bases are TGTGCCACCAGTGATTCCCTACAGACTAGCGGATCCTACAATGAGCAGTTCTTC.

The chain couples TRBV28 to TRBJ1-1, with 7 bases identical to TRBD1. This CDR3 spans 15 amino acids. Germline CDR1 MDHEN, CDR2 SYDVKM. Trimming cost V 6 bases and J 5 bases; bases outside gene matches: 12. The CDR3 reads CASSTPGSRGTEAFF. CDR3 DNA sequence: TGTGCCAGCAGCACACCGGGCTCCAGGGGGACTGAAGCTTTCTTT.